This TCR beta chain was documented in a study of radiation and T cells in renal cell carcinoma. The wider study: Nephrectomy followed 15 Gy stereotactic body radiation by 4 weeks.

Noted time point: baseline pretreatment blood. Treatment described: 15 Gy SBRT to primary tumor, nephrectomy 4 weeks later. The repertoire was sequenced with immunoSEQ multiplex PCR; TCRdb's copy has only in-frame clones and lacks some. The table lists about 130,000 clones, around 83% of them singletons. This clone came up once. The sequenced sample was blood, obtained from a patient whose treatment included radiotherapy and nephrectomy. This receptor was taken from an older woman with renal cell carcinoma.

This chain's CDR3 is CASTPDRAYEQYF. CDR3 bases: TGTGCCAGTACTCCGGACAGGGCCTACGAGCAGTACTTC. V gene TRBV19 combines with J gene TRBJ2-7; 8 positions agree with TRBD1. Trimming cost V 7 bases and J 2 bases; bases outside gene matches: 4. Germline V gene data show CDR1 as LNHDA and CDR2 as SQIVND (reference sequence). This CDR3 region has 13 residues.